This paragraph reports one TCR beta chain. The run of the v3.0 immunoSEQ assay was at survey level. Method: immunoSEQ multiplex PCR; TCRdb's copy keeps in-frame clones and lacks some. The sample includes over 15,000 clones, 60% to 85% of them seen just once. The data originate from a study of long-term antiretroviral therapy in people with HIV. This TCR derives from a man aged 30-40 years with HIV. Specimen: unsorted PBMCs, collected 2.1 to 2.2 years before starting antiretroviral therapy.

The DNA for the CDR3 is TGTGCCTGGAGTGTCGCTGCATTATCCTCCTACAATGAGCAGTTCTTC. Its protein is CAWSVAALSSYNEQFF. The V gene is TRBV30, the J gene TRBJ2-1; D remains ambiguous. V gave up 0 bases and J gave up 0 bases, with 12 bases separating them. CDR1 is GTSNPN, CDR2 SVGIG, per germline (reference sequence). This CDR3 is built from 16 residues.